A selection of T cell receptor beta chains follows, all from one sample in a study of OX40 agonist ivuxolimab in advanced cancers. Profiling relied on immunoSEQ multiplex PCR, and the TCRdb table lists in-frame clones only, not all of them. The table records around 68,000 clones, 87% of them present only once. This material consisted of CD4+ or CD8+ T cells sorted from blood, taken in a trial of the OX40 agonist ivuxolimab. The receptors originated from an adult with an advanced solid tumor such as melanoma, head and neck, liver or kidney cancer. Each CDR3 is given with its conserved first and last residue. Fields, in order: J gene, D gene, V gene, CDR3 protein. D genes are given only for firm matches.

>TRBJ2-6|-|TRBV25-1
CASTGANVLTF
>TRBJ1-1|-|TRBV6-5
CASSFPDRASFFF
>TRBJ1-1|-|TRBV2
CASRQGGWNTEAFF
>TRBJ1-2|-|TRBV6-5
CATSRKGKSNYGYTF
>TRBJ2-2|-|TRBV5-1
CASTTLQGRGTGELFF
>TRBJ1-1|TRBD1|TRBV2
CASSFLQGGTEAFF
>TRBJ1-1|-|TRBV29-1
CSVRVSNQRGTEAFF
>TRBJ1-5|-|TRBV6-1
CASSADFFNQPQHF
>TRBJ2-1|TRBD2|TRBV11-3
CASSFGSGRSYNEQFF
>TRBJ1-4|-|TRBV5-4
CASSVEPEKLFF
>TRBJ1-4|-|TRBV5-4
CASSWDLGNEKLFF
>TRBJ1-5|-|TRBV28
CASSPTDYSNQPQHF
>TRBJ1-2|-|TRBV1
CTSSHPGAYGYTF
>TRBJ2-3|-|TRBV7-2
CASSLRVDTQYF
>TRBJ2-7|TRBD1|TRBV18
CASSPAGQAHEQYF